The clone carrying this TCR beta chain was picked up a small number of times. Antigen: not known. The data originate from a study of blood T cells in healthy people across ages. The second PCR ran roughly 6 to 11 cycles with a sample-barcoded 5' primer and J-beta primers. TCRdb passed the 5' RACE reads through MiXCR, listing each CDR3 protein once. The repertoire holds approximately 1.5 million distinct CDR3 sequences, about 42% seen once, with roughly 3.7% in the top ten. Study conclusions and caveats: Donors of long life had a larger count of naive CD4+ cells and greater diversity than aged donors.

The CDR3 is 11 residues long. The germline V gene has CDR1 SQVTM and CDR2 ANQGSEA. Trimming took off 5 bases at V and 5 bases at J, with 6 bases between the two ends. The receptor's source is a woman younger than 30 in good health. The sample comprised blood. The rearrangement links TRBV29-1 to TRBJ2-2; D gene ambiguous. CDR3 nucleotides: TGCAGCGTTACGGTTACCGGGGAGCTGTTTTTT. It yields the protein CSVTVTGELFF.